The 7 T cell receptor beta chains reported below all come from one sample, sequenced in a study of beta chain features in type 1 diabetes. Overall study results and limits: TCRB CDR3s were moderately but significantly shorter in Type 1 diabetes patients in all four CD4+ subsets.

TCRB transcripts that were expressed got sequenced, as all of the isolated RNA had been reverse transcribed. Profiling relied on immunoSEQ multiplex PCR, and the TCRdb table lists in-frame clones only, not all of them. This sample yields approximately 360,000 clones, of which roughly 12% are seen a single time; 0.0095% to 0.012% belongs to the top ten. These receptors have no identified antigens. Sequences were obtained from naive CD4+ T cells from blood. The source is a woman under 30 with type 1 diabetes.

This clone came up a few times. The chain combines TRBV29-1 with TRBJ2-7, with D possibly matching TRBD1 (6 bases). Looked up from germline, CDR1 is SQVTM and CDR2 is ANQGSEA. The V end lost 0 bases, the J end lost 0 bases, and 12 bases lay between the germline ends. There are 15 residues in the CDR3. The CDR3 spells CSVEDKGGSSYEQYF. In DNA, the CDR3 is TGCAGCGTTGAAGATAAAGGGGGAAGCTCCTACGAGCAGTACTTC.

This chain joins TRBV29-1 and TRBJ2-7; TRBD2 aligns across 8 bases. Germline V gene lookup returns CDR1 SQVTM and CDR2 ANQGSEA. With 6 bases clipped from V and 6 bases from J, the junction kept 4 bases outside the gene matches. The CDR3 runs to 11 residues. The CDR3 here is CSVRGLVEQYF. In DNA form, the CDR3 reads TGCAGCGTGAGGGGACTAGTCGAGCAGTACTTC.

This clone appeared a few times. This chain uses TRBV5-6 with TRBJ2-2; 8 bases agree with TRBD1. The CDR3 consists of 14 residues. Germline CDR1 is SGHDT and CDR2 is YYEEEE. The trim removed 4 bases at V and 6 bases at J, leaving 5 bases unmatched. CDR3 residues: CASSPGQGAGELFF. The CDR3 bases are TGTGCCAGCAGCCCCGGACAGGGCGCCGGGGAGCTGTTTTTT.

The chain carries TRBV5-1 and TRBJ2-3; 8 nucleotides agree with TRBD1. The trim removed 0 bases at V and 7 bases at J, leaving 13 bases unmatched. Germline V gene sequence: CDR1 SGHRS, CDR2 YFSETQ. The CDR3 sequence is 17 residues long. In DNA, the CDR3 is TGCGCCAGCAGCTTGGGTCCCGGGACAGGCGGCCGACATACGCAGTATTTT. It translates to CASSLGPGTGGRHTQYF.

This clone was counted only a few times. The chain combines TRBV7-2 with TRBJ2-7; D is perhaps TRBD1 (7 bases). Trimming pared 7 bases from V and 0 bases from J, leaving 16 bases between. The V gene's germline CDR1 is SGHTA and CDR2 FQGNSA. CDR3 length: 15 amino acids. CDR3: CASTKGGGISYEQYF. The CDR3 bases are TGTGCCAGCACCAAAGGGGGCGGGATCTCCTACGAGCAGTACTTC.

In this sample, this clone turned up a few times. The V gene is TRBV25-1, the J gene TRBJ2-7; TRBD1 aligns across 10 bases. V shed 7 bases, J shed 3 bases, and the junction held 9 bases outside the gene matches. This CDR3 is 15 amino acids long. CDR1 MGHDK and CDR2 SYGVNS come from the germline V gene. The CDR3 nucleotides are TGTGCCAGCATCAATTCCGGGACAGGGGACTACGAGCAGTACTTC. Amino acid sequence: CASINSGTGDYEQYF.

The chain has TRBV28 and TRBJ2-1, with TRBD2 matching over 7 bases. This CDR3 is built from 16 residues. The junction had 6 bases not matched to a gene; V was cut back by 4 bases and J by 0 bases. CDR1 MDHEN and CDR2 SYDVKM come from the germline V gene. This CDR3 is CASSSSGISSYNEQFF. CDR3 nucleotide sequence: TGTGCCAGCAGTTCTAGCGGTATTAGCTCCTACAATGAGCAGTTCTTC.